The clone carrying this T cell receptor (beta chain) was observed a single time. Authors' methods: Using reference gene primer amplification, nucleated cell counts were estimated. Data came from immunoSEQ multiplex PCR; TCRdb stores just in-frame clones and leaves some out. Clonal size and the V and J genes are those of that table, whereas D and trimming came from the DNA. In the table there are about 200,000 clones, roughly 90% of which are singletons. This specimen belongs to a study of blood T cell repertoires in COVID-19. Looking at the study overall: Sources were T cells, B-cell-depleted T cells, or PBMCs; the material itself was cDNA or gDNA.

Categorization into cohorts depended on clinical history that participants reported. CDR1 is KGHDR and CDR2 is SFDVKD in the germline V gene. The trim removed 2 bases at V and 2 bases at J, leaving 5 bases unmatched. The CDR3 contains 16 residues. This sequence joins TRBV24-1 and TRBJ1-3, with TRBD1 matching 7 bases. Source material: PBMCs or T cells enriched from blood (not recorded which). The sequence derives from a woman aged 25 to 45 with acute COVID-19. Written as DNA, the CDR3 is TGTGCCACCAGTGATTACGACAGGGTAACTGGAAACACCATATATTTT. It specifies CATSDYDRVTGNTIYF.